The clone carrying this T cell receptor (beta chain) was detected a few times. Its antigen is not known. V trimming: 7 bases; J trimming: 5 bases; junction bases outside the gene matches: 11. This CDR3 has 15 residues. Germline-derived CDR1 and CDR2 are DFQATT and SNEGSKA (reference sequence). These data originate in a study of post-analysis software for immune sequencing data. Study-level results: The five TRBV segments detected at higher frequency in patients than in controls included TRBV5-6, TRBV5-1 and TRBV20-1.

The library was made from cDNA and included unique molecular identifiers. MiXCR was run by TCRdb on the PCR reads, yielding one entry per CDR3 protein. Among fewer than 850,000 distinct CDR3 sequences, approximately 30% were seen once, and the ten largest hold approximately 0.6%. The receptor's source is a girl aged 5-17 years with multiple sclerosis. Sequencing was done on a sample of blood. The chain carries TRBV20-1 and TRBJ2-1; 10 bases agree with TRBD2. The CDR3 DNA reads TGCAGTGGAAGTAAGGCTAGCGGGAGTAACAATGAGCAGTTCTTC. As protein: CSGSKASGSNNEQFF.